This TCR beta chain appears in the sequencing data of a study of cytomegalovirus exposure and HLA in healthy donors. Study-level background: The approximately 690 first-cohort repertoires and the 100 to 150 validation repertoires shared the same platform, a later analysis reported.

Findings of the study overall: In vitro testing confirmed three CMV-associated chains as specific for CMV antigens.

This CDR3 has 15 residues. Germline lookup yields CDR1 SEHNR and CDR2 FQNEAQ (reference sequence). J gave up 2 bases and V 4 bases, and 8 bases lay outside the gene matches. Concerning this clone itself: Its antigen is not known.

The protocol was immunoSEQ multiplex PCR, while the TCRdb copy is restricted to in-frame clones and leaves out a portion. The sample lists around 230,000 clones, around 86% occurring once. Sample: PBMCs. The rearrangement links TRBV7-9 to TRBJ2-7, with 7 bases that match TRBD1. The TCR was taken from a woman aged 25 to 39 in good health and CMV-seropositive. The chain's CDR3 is CASSWEGQAAYEQYF. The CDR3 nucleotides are TGTGCCAGCAGCTGGGAAGGACAGGCAGCCTACGAGCAGTACTTC.